This T cell receptor beta chain was captured in a study of blood T cell repertoires in COVID-19. About the study: COVID-19 samples collected from the United States, Italy and Spain covered acute and convalescent phases. T cells, B-cell-depleted T cells, or PBMCs provided the cDNA or gDNA that served as material.

Original analysis: How many nucleated cells were present was estimated from reference gene primer amplification. Sequencing was performed with immunoSEQ multiplex PCR; in TCRdb, only in-frame clones are kept and a portion is missing. The DNA gave D and trimming, while V, J and clone size come from that table. The sample has tens of thousands of clones, around 88% seen once. The CDR3 is 15 residues long. Germline values: CDR1 SGHAT, CDR2 FQNNGV. V gave up 3 bases and J gave up 1 base; unmatched junction bases: 3. This clonotype originated in a woman of 80 years or more with acute or convalescent COVID-19. The chain uses TRBV11-2 and TRBJ2-5; 9 positions match TRBD2. Material: peripheral blood. The CDR3 nucleotides read TGTGCCAGCAGCTTGACTAGCGGTGGCCAAGAGACCCAGTACTTC. Translated, it gives CASSLTSGGQETQYF.